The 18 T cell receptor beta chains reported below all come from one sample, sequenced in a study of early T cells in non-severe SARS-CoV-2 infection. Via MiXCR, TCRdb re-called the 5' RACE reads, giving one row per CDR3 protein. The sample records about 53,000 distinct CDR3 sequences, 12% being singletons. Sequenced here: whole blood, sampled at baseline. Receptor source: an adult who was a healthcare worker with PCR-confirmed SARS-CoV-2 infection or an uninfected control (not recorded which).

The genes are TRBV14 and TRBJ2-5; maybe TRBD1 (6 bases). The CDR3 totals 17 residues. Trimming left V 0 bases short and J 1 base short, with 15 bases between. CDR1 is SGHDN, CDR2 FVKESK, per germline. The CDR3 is CASSQERRGRGQETQYF. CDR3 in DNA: TGTGCCAGCAGCCAAGAACGTCGGGGCAGGGGCCAAGAGACCCAGTACTTC.

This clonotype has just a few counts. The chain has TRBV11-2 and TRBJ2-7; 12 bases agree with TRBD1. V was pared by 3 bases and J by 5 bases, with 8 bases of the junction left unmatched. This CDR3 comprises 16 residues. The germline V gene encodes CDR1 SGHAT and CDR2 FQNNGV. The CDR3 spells CASSFNPGTGGDEQYF. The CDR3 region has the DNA TGTGCCAGCAGCTTCAATCCCGGGACAGGGGGCGACGAGCAGTACTTC.

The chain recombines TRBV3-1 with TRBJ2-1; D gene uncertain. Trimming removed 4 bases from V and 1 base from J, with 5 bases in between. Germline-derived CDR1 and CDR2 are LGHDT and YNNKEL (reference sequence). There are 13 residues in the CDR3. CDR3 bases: TGTGCCAGCAGCCGAAAATCCTACAATGAGCAGTTCTTC. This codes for CASSRKSYNEQFF.

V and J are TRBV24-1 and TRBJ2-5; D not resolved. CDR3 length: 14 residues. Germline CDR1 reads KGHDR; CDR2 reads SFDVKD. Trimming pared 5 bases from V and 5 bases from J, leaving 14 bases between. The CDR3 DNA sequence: TGTGCCACCAGTGCCCCCCCGCCTCGGGAGACCCAGTACTTC. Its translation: CATSAPPPRETQYF.

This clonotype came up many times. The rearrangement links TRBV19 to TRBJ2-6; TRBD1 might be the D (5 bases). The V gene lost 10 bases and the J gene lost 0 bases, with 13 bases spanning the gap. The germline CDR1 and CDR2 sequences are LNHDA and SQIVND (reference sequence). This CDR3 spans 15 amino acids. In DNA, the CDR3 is TGTGCCACGCAGGGCAAAAGCTCTGGGGCCAACGTCCTGACTTTC. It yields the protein CATQGKSSGANVLTF.

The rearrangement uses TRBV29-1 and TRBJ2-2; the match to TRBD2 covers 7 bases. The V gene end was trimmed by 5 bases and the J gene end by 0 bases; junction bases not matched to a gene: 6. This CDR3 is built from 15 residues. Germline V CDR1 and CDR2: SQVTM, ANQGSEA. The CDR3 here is CSVHWGGSNTGELFF. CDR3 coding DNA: TGCAGCGTTCATTGGGGAGGGTCGAACACCGGGGAGCTGTTTTTT.

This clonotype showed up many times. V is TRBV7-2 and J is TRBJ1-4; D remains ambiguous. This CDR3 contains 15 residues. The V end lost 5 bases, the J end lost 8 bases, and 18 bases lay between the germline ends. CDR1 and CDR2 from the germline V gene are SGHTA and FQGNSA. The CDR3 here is CASSPAGGVAEKLFF. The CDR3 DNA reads TGTGCCAGCAGCCCCGCGGGAGGAGTTGCCGAAAAACTGTTTTTT. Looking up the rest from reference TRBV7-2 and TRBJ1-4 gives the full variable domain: GAGVSQSPSNKVTEKGKDVELRCDPISGHTALYWYRQSLGQGLEFLIYFQGNSAPDKSGLPSDRFSAERTGGSVSTLTIQRTQQEDSAVYLCASSPAGGVAEKLFFGSGTQLSVL.

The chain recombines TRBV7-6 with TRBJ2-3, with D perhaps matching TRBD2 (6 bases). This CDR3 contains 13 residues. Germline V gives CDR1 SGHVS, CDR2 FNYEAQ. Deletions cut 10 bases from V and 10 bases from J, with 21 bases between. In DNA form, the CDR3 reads TGTGCCACCGCCGGTACTAGCCCCTTTGCGCAGTATTTT. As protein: CATAGTSPFAQYF.

The CDR3 DNA follows: TGTGCCAGCAGTGGTGGCCGGAGCACTGAAGCTTTCTTT. Translating it yields CASSGGRSTEAFF. V is TRBV2 and J is TRBJ1-1; D is uncertain. Looked up from germline, CDR1 is SNHLY and CDR2 is FYNNEI. The CDR3 sequence is 13 residues long. V lost 4 bases and J 4 bases, leaving 10 bases between the germline ends.

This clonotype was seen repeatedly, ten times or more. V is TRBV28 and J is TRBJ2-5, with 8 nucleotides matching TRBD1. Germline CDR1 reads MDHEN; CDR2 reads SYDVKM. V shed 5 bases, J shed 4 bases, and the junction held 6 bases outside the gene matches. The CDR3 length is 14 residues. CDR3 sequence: CASSNGQGGETQYF. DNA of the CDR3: TGTGCCAGCAGTAACGGACAGGGAGGAGAGACCCAGTACTTC.

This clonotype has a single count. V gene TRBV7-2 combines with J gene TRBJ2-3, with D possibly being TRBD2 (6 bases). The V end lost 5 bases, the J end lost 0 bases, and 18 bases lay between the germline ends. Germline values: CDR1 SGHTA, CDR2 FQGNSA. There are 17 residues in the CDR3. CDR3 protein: CASSHIRGSGSTDTQYF. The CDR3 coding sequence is TGTGCCAGCAGCCATATCCGGGGGAGCGGGAGCACAGATACGCAGTATTTT.

The CDR3 bases are TGTGCCAGCAGCCAAGTGCAGGGAGGAGTGAACACTGAAGCTTTCTTT. It yields the protein CASSQVQGGVNTEAFF. The chain is built from TRBV3-1 and TRBJ1-1, with a weak D call TRBD1 (5 bases). Germline lookup yields CDR1 LGHDT and CDR2 YNNKEL (reference sequence). V lost 1 base to trimming and J lost 0 bases, with 12 bases between them. The CDR3 runs to 16 residues.

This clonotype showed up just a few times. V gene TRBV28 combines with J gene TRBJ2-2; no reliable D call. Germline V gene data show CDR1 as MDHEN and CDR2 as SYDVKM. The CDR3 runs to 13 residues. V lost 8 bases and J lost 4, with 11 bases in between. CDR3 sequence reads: CASSEEATGELFF. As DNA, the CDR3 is TGTGCCAGCTCCGAAGAGGCCACCGGGGAGCTGTTTTTT.

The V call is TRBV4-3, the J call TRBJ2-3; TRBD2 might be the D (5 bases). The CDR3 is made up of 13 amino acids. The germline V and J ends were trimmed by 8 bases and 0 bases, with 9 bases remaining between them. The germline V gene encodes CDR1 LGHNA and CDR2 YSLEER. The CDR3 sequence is CASGGGSTDTQYF. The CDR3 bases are TGCGCCAGCGGAGGCGGGAGCACAGATACGCAGTATTTT.

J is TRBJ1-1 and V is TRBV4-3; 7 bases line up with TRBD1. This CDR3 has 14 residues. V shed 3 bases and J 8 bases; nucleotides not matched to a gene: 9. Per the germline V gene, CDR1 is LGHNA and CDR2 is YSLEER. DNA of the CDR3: TGCGCCAGCAGCCAGTTAGCAGGGGGGGCAGAAGCTTTCTTT. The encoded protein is CASSQLAGGAEAFF.

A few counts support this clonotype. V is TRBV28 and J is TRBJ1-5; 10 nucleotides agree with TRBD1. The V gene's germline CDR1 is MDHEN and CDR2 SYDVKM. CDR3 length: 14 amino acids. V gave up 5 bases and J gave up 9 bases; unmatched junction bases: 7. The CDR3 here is CASSPGQGYRPQHF. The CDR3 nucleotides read TGTGCCAGCAGTCCGGGACAGGGGTATCGGCCCCAGCATTTT.

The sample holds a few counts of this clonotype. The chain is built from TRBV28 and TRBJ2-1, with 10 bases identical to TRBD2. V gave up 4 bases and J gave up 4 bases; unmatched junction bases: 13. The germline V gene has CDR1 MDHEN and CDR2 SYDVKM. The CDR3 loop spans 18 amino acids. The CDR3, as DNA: TGTGCCAGCAGTTATCGGACTCCGGGACTAGCGAAATACAATGAGCAGTTCTTC. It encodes CASSYRTPGLAKYNEQFF.

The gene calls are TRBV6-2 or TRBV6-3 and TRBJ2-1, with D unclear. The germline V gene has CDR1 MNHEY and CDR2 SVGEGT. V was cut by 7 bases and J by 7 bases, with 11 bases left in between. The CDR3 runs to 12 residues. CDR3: CASTSTLNEQFF. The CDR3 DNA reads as TGTGCCAGCACCTCAACGCTTAATGAGCAGTTCTTC.